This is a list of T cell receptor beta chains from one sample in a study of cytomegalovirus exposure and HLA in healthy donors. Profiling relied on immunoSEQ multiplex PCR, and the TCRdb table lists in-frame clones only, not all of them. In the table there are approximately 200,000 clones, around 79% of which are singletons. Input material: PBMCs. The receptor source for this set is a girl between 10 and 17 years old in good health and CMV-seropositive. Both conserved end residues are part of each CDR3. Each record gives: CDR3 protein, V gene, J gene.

CASSSQIYTEQYF	TRBV4-3	TRBJ2-7
CAISGTADNEQFF	TRBV10-3	TRBJ2-1
CASSLAGGGYTF	TRBV11-2	TRBJ1-2
CAISAGGYQPQHF	TRBV10-3	TRBJ1-5
CASSDGFNSPLHF	TRBV6-4	TRBJ1-6
CASSSPGLGEETQYF	TRBV6-5	TRBJ2-5
CSVDSGIGGQPQHF	TRBV29-1	TRBJ1-5
CASSYRQSSYEQYF	TRBV6-6	TRBJ2-7
CASSLAGEGGLEQYF	TRBV4-3	NA
CSVEEGAEDGYTF	TRBV29-1	TRBJ1-2
CASSYDRNQPQHF	TRBV5-4	TRBJ1-5
CGRKGRGGKYTQYF	TRBV15	TRBJ2-3
CASSFGLGSKWKQPQHF	TRBV5-5	TRBJ1-5
CASSGTGYDGYTF	TRBV2	TRBJ1-2
CARVDRDRGFLGANVLTF	TRBV23-1	TRBJ2-6
CASSEMGQAVGYTF	TRBV2	TRBJ1-2
CASSQAGGASSYEQYF	TRBV5-8	TRBJ2-7